This T cell receptor (beta chain) was profiled in a study of blood T cell repertoires in COVID-19. The overall study: Sites in the United States, Italy and Spain provided acute and convalescent COVID-19 samples. The analysed material was cDNA or gDNA that came from T cells, B-cell-depleted T cells, or PBMCs.

Original data processing: Estimation of nucleated cell counts relied on the amplification of reference gene primers. TCRdb's copy holds only in-frame clones and misses some; the assay was immunoSEQ multiplex PCR. V and J calls and clone size are those listed in that table; D and trimming were worked out from the DNA. Of roughly 70,000 clones listed, approximately 80% were seen once; the top ten hold 15% to 20%. Looked up from germline, CDR1 is MNHEY and CDR2 is SVGEGT. This CDR3 contains 19 residues. The J segment lost 0 bases and the V segment lost 2 bases, leaving 7 bases of the junction unmatched.

Sequenced material: peripheral blood. The chain couples TRBV6-2 or TRBV6-3 to TRBJ2-3, with 14 bases matching TRBD2. This TCR was recovered from a man in his 70s who had recovered from COVID-19. The CDR3 nucleotides read TGTGCCAGCAGTTACCCGACTAGCGGGGGGGGGTCTAGCACAGATACGCAGTATTTT. It yields the protein CASSYPTSGGGSSTDTQYF.